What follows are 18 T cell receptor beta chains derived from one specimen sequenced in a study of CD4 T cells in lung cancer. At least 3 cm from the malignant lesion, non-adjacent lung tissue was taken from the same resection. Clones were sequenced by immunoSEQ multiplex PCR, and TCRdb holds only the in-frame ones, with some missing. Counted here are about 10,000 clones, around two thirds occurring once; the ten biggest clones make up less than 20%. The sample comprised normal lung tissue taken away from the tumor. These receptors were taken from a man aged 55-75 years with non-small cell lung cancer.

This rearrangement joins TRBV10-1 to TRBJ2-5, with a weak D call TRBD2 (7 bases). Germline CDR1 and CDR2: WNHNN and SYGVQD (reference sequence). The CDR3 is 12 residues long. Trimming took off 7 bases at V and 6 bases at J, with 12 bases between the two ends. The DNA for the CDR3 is TGCGCCAGCACAGAGCGGGACAAGACCCAGTACTTC. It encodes CASTERDKTQYF.

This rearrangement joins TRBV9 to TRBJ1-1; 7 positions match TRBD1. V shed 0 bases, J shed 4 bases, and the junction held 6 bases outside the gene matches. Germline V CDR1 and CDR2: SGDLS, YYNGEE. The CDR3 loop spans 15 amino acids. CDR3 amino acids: CASSVAGGPGTEAFF. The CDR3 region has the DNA TGTGCCAGCAGCGTAGCAGGGGGACCGGGCACTGAAGCTTTCTTT.

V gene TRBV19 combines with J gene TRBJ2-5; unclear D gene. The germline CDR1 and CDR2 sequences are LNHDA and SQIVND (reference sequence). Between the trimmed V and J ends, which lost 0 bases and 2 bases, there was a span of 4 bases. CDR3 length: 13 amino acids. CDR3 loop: CASSIDRQETQYF. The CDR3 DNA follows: TGTGCCAGTAGTATAGACAGGCAAGAGACCCAGTACTTC.

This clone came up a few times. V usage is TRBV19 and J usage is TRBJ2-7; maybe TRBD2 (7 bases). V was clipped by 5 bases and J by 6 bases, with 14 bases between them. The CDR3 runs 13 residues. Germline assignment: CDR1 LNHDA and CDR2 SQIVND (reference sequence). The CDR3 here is CASSAAGASEQYV. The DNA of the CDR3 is TGTGCCAGTAGTGCTGCGGGGGCGAGCGAGCAGTACGTC.

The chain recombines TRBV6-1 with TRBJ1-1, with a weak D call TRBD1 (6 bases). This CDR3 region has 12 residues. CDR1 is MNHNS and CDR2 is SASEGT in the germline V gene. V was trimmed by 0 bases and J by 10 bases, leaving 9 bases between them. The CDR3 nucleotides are TGTGCCAGCAGTGAAGCAGGGACAAGAGCTTTCTTT. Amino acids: CASSEAGTRAFF.

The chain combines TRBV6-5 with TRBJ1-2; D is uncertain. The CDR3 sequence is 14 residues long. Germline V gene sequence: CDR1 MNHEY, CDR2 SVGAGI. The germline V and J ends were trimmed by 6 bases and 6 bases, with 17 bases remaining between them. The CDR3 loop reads CASSSSEVWDGYTF. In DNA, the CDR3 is TGTGCCAGCAGCTCCTCGGAGGTATGGGATGGCTACACCTTC.

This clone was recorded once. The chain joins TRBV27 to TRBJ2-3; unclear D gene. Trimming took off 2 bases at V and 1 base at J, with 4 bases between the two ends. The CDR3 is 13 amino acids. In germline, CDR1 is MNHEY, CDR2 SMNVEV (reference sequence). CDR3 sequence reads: CASSLGGTDTQYF. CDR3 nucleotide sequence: TGTGCCAGCAGTTTAGGAGGCACAGATACGCAGTATTTT.

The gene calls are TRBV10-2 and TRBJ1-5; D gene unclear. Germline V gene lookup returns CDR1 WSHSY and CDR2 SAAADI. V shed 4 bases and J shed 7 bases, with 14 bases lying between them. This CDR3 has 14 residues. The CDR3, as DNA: TGCGCCAGCAGTGGGCGGAGGTCTTACCAGCCCCAGCATTTT. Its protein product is CASSGRRSYQPQHF.

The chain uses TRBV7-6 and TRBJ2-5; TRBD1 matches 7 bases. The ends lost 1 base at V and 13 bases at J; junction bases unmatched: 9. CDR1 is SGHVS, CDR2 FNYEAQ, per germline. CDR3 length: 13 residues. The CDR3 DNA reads TGTGCCAGCAGCTTAGGTTGGACAGGTCTATGGTACTTC. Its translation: CASSLGWTGLWYF.

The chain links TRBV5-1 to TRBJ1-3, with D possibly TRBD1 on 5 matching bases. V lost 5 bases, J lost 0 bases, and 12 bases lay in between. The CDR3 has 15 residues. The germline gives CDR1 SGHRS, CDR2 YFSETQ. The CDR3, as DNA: TGCGCCAGCAGGGCCCAGGGAGGCTCTGGAAACACCATATATTTT. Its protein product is CASRAQGGSGNTIYF. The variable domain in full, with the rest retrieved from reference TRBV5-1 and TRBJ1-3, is KAGVTQTPRYLIKTRGQQVTLSCSPISGHRSVSWYQQTPGQGLQFLFEYFSETQRNKGNFPGRFSGRQFSNSRSEMNVSTLELGDSALYLCASRAQGGSGNTIYFGEGSWLTVV.

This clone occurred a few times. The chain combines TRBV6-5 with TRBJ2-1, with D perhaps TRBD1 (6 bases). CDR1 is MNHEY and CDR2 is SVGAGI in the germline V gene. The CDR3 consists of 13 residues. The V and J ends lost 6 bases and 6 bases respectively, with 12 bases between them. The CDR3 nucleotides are TGTGCCAGCAGGGGGGACAACTTCAATGAGCAGTTCTTC. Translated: CASRGDNFNEQFF.

This CDR3 is CASSPTGATGELFF. The CDR3 DNA sequence: TGTGCCAGCTCCCCGACAGGGGCAACCGGGGAGCTGTTTTTT. This chain joins TRBV18 and TRBJ2-2; TRBD1 matches at 8 bases. The CDR3 covers 14 residues. V lost 6 bases to trimming and J lost 5 bases; unmatched junction nucleotides: 5. Germline V CDR1 and CDR2: KGHSH, LQKENI.

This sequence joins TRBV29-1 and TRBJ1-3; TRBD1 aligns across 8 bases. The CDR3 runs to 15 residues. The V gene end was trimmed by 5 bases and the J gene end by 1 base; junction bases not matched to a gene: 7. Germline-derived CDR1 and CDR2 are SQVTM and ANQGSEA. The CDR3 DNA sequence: TGCAGCGTTCGGACAGGGTTAACGTCTGGAAACACCATATATTTT. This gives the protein CSVRTGLTSGNTIYF.

CDR3 loop: CASSLVGLAGGTLNEQFF. CDR3 bases: TGTGCCAGCAGCTTGGTGGGACTAGCGGGAGGAACCCTTAATGAGCAGTTCTTC. V usage is TRBV7-6 and J usage is TRBJ2-1; TRBD2 matches 15 bases. Germline V gene sequence: CDR1 SGHVS, CDR2 FNYEAQ. This CDR3 spans 18 amino acids. The V gene end was trimmed by 3 bases and the J gene end by 7 bases; junction bases not matched to a gene: 10.

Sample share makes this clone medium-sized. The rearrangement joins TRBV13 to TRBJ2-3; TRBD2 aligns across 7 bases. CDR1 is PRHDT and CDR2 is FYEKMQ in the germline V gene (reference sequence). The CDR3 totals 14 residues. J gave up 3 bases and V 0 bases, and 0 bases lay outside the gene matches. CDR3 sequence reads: CASSLGLATDTQYF. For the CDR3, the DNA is TGTGCCAGCAGCTTAGGACTAGCGACAGATACGCAGTATTTT.

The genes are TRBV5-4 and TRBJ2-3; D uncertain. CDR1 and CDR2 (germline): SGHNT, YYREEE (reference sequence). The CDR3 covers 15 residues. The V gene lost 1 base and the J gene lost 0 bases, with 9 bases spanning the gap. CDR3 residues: CASSLPSTSTDTQYF. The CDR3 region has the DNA TGTGCCAGCAGCTTGCCCTCGACTAGCACAGATACGCAGTATTTT.

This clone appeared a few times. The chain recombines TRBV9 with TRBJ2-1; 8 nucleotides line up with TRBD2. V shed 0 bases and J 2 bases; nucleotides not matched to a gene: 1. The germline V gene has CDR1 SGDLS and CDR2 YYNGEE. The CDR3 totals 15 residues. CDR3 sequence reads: CASSVVAGTYNEQFF. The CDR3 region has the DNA TGTGCCAGCAGCGTAGTAGCGGGAACCTACAATGAGCAGTTCTTC.

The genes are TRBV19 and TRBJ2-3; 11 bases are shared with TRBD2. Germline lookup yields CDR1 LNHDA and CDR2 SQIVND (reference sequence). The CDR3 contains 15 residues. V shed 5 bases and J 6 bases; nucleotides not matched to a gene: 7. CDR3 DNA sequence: TGTGCCAGTAGTTCACTAGCGGGAGCTACGGATACGCAGTATTTT. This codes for CASSSLAGATDTQYF. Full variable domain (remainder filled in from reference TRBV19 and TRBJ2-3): DGGITQSPKYLFRKEGQNVTLSCEQNLNHDAMYWYRQDPGQGLRLIYYSQIVNDFQKGDIAEGYSVSREKKESFPLTVTSAQKNPTAFYLCASSSLAGATDTQYFGPGTRLTVL.